This T cell receptor beta chain was observed in a study of T-cell memory formation after mild COVID-19. Study findings and constraints: In pre-infection memory, a portion of responding clones appeared, which suggested that cross-reactive memory joined. Mainly in CM and EM were contracting CD4+ clones; CD8+ were in EMRA.

UMIs and sample barcodes were carried by the TCR alpha and TCR beta cDNA libraries that 5'RACE produced using constant-segment primers. TCRdb independently ran MiXCR on the 5' RACE reads; one entry per CDR3 protein. The sample yields 300,000 to 400,000 distinct CDR3 sequences, roughly 15% seen once. Comment on this clonotype: What it binds is not known.

The CDR3 runs to 13 residues. CDR1 LNHDA and CDR2 SQIVND come from the germline V gene (reference sequence). V dropped 6 bases and J dropped 3; count of bases not matched to a gene: 5. The sample was PBMCs or a T cell subset sorted from them (not recorded which). The source of this sequence is a man aged 18 to 29 who had mild COVID-19 (a few samples of this study predate the infection). Cell type and time point are not known. V gene TRBV19 combines with J gene TRBJ2-7; the match to TRBD1 covers 7 bases. The CDR3 sequence is CASRPQGFYEQYF. The DNA of the CDR3 is TGTGCCAGTAGACCACAGGGGTTCTACGAGCAGTACTTC.